The sequence of this T cell receptor beta chain was determined in a study of early T cells in non-severe SARS-CoV-2 infection. Study at large: Unsorted whole-blood RNA was sequenced in bulk, leaving chains unpaired.

This CDR3 contains 18 residues. The V gene lost 5 bases and the J gene lost 0 bases, with 21 bases spanning the gap. Germline V lookup: CDR1 SGHNT, CDR2 YYREEE (reference sequence). Findings and caveats of the study: VDJdb matching, biased toward anti-spike CD8 responses, missed private and CD4 specificities.

Molecules of cDNA were individually given unique molecular identifiers that were attached to them. TCRdb re-analysed the 5' RACE reads in MiXCR, keeping a single row per CDR3 protein. The sample contains 71,000 or so distinct CDR3 sequences, approximately 14% of which appear only once. This clonotype was seen more than once but under ten times. Antigen specificity is unknown. The TCR was taken from an adult who was a healthcare worker with PCR-confirmed SARS-CoV-2 infection or an uninfected control (not recorded which). The chain couples TRBV5-4 to TRBJ1-3; D ambiguous. Sequencing was performed on whole blood. The CDR3 here is CASSPGHPESLSGNTIYF. The CDR3 DNA follows: TGTGCCAGCAGTCCAGGTCACCCTGAGTCCCTCTCTGGAAACACCATATATTTT.